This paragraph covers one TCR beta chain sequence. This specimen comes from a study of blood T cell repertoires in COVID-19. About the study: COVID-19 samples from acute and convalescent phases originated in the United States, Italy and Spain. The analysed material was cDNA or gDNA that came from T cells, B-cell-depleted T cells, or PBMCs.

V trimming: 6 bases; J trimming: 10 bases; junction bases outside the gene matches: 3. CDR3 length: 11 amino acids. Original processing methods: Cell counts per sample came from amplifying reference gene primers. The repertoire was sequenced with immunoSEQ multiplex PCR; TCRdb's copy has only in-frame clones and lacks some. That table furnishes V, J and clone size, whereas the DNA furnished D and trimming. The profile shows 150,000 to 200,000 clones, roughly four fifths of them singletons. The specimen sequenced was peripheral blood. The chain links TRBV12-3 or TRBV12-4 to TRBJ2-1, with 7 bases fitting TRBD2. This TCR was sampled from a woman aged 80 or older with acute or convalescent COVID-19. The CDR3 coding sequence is TGTGCCAGCAGCCGGGGGGTGGAGCAGTTCTTC. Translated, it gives CASSRGVEQFF.